Included here is one TCR beta chain sequence, with context. V lost 2 bases and J lost 5; bases outside the gene matches: 12. The germline V gene has CDR1 MGHRA and CDR2 YSYEKL. This CDR3 region has 19 residues. Original methodology: Estimates of nucleated cell counts were drawn from the amplification of reference gene primers. The assay was immunoSEQ multiplex PCR, and TCRdb's table has in-frame clones only and misses some. V and J calls and clone size follow that table, whereas D and trimming were derived from the DNA. This repertoire shows 200,000 to 250,000 clones, roughly 80% found once; its top ten account for about 7%. These data come from a study of blood T cell repertoires in COVID-19. Background on the study: COVID-19 samples collected from the United States, Italy and Spain covered acute and convalescent phases. In each case, the material was cDNA or gDNA derived from T cells, B-cell-depleted T cells, or PBMCs.

The J gene is TRBJ2-3, the V gene TRBV4-1, with 14 bases lining up with TRBD2. Sequencing used peripheral blood. The origin of this receptor is a woman between 65 and 79 years old with acute or convalescent COVID-19. The CDR3 bases are TGCGCCAGCAGCCAATCCCGTTCGACTAGCGGGGGGGCTCAAGATACGCAGTATTTT. It specifies CASSQSRSTSGGAQDTQYF.